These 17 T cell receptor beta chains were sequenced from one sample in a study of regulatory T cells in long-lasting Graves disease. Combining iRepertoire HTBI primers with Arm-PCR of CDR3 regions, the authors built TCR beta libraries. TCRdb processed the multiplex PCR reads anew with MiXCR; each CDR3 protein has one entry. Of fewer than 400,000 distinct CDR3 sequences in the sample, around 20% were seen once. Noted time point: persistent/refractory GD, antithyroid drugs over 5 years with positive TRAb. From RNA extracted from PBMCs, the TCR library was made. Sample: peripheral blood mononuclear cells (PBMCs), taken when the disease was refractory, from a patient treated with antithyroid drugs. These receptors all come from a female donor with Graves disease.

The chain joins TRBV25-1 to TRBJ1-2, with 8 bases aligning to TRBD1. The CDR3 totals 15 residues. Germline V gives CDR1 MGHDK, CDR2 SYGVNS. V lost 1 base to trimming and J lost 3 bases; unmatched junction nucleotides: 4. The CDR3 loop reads CASSESYRGDYGYTF. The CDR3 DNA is TGTGCCAGCAGTGAATCGTACAGGGGGGACTATGGCTACACCTTC.

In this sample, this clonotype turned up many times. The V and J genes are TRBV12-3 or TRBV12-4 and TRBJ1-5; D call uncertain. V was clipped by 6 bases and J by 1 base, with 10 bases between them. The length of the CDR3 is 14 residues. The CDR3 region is CASSPSRSNQPQHF. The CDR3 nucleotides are TGTGCCAGCAGCCCGAGCCGAAGCAATCAGCCCCAGCATTTT.

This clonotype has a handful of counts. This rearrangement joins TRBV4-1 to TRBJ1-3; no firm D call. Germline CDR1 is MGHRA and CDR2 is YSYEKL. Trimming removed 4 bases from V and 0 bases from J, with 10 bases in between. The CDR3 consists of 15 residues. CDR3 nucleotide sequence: TGCGCCAGCAGCCCCCCGTGGGGCTCTGGAAACACCATATATTTT. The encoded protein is CASSPPWGSGNTIYF.

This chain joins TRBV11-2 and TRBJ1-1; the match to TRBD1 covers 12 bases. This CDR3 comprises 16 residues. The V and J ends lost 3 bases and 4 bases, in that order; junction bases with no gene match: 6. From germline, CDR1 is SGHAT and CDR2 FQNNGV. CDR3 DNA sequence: TGTGCCAGCAGCTTCCGACCGGGACAGGGGGCCACTGAAGCTTTCTTT. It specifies CASSFRPGQGATEAFF.

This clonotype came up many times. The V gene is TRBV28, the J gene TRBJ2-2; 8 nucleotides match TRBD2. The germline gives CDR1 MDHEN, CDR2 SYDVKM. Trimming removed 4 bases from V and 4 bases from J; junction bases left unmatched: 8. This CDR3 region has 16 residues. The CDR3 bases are TGTGCCAGCAGTTACAATACCGGGACTAGCACCGGGGAGCTGTTTTTT. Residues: CASSYNTGTSTGELFF. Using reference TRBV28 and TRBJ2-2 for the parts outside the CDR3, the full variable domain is DVKVTQSSRYLVKRTGEKVFLECVQDMDHENMFWYRQDPGLGLRLIYFSYDVKMKEKGDIPEGYSVSREKKERFSLILESASTNQTSMYLCASSYNTGTSTGELFFGEGSRLTVL.

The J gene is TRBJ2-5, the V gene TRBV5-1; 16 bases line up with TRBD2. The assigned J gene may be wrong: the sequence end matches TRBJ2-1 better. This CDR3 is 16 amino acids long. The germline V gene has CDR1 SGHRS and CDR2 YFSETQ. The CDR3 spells CASSSGLAGGGHEQFF. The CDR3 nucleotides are TGCGCCAGCAGCTCGGGACTAGCGGGGGGGGGTCATGAGCAGTTCTTC.

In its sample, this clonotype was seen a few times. The CDR3 region is CASSEGDRGVNGYTF. The CDR3 DNA sequence: TGTGCCAGCAGTGAGGGCGATCGGGGGGTCAATGGCTACACCTTC. This chain connects TRBV25-1 to TRBJ1-2; a weak D match, TRBD1 (5 bases). CDR1 is MGHDK and CDR2 is SYGVNS in the germline V gene. V lost 3 bases and J lost 6, with 17 bases in between. This CDR3 region has 15 residues.

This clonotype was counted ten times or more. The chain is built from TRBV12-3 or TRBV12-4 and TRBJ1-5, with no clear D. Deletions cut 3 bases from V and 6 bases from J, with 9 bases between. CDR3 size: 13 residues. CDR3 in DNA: TGTGCCAGCAGTTTGGGTACTAGTCAGCCCCAGCATTTT. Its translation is CASSLGTSQPQHF.

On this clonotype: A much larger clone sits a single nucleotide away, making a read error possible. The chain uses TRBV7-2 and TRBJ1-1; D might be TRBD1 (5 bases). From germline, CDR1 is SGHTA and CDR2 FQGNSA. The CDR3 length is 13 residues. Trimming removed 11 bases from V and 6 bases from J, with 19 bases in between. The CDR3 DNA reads TGTGCCGGCACCCCCCTATGGACACCTGAAGCTTTCTTT. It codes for CAGTPLWTPEAFF.

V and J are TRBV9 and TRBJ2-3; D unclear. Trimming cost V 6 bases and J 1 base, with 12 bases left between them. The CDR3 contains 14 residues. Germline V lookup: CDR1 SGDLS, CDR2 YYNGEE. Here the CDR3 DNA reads TGTGCCAGCAATCAAAATGGGGGCACAGATACGCAGTATTTT. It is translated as CASNQNGGTDTQYF.

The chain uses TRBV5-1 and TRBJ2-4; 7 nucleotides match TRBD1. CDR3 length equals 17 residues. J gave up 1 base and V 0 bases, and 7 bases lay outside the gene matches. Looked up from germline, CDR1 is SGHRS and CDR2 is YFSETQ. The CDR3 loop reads CASSLEGAGWAKNIQYF. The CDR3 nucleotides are TGCGCCAGCAGCTTGGAGGGGGCAGGGTGGGCCAAAAACATTCAGTACTTC.

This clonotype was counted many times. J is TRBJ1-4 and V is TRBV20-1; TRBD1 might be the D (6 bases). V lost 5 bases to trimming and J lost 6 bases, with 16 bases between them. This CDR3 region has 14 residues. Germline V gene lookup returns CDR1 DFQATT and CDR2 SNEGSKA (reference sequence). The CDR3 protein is CSARRGGTDEKLFF. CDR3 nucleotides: TGCAGTGCTCGAAGGGGGGGGACGGATGAAAAACTGTTTTTT.

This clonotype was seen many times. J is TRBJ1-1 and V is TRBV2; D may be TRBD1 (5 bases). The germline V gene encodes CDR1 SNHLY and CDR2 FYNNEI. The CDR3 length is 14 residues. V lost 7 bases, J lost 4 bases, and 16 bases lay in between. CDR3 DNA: TGTGCCAGCACTGTAGCGGCGGGGGGCACTGAAGCTTTCTTT. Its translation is CASTVAAGGTEAFF.

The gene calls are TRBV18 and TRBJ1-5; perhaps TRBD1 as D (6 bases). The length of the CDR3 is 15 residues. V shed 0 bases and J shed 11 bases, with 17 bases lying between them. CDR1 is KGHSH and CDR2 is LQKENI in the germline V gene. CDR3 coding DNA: TGTGCCAGCTCACCACCGCTTGGTGTGGGGGCAGCCCAGCATTTT. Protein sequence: CASSPPLGVGAAQHF.

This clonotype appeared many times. The CDR3 nucleotides read TGTGCCAGCAGCTTGGGACAGGGGGCGAATCAGCCCCAGCATTTT. Translating gives CASSLGQGANQPQHF. V gene TRBV12-3 or TRBV12-4 combines with J gene TRBJ1-5, with 12 nucleotides matching TRBD1. The CDR3 covers 15 residues. V lost 6 bases to trimming and J lost 4 bases; unmatched junction nucleotides: 4.

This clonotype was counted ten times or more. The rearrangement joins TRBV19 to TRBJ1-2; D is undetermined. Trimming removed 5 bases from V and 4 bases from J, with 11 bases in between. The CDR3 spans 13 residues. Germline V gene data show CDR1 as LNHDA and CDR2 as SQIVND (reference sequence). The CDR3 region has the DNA TGTGCCAGTAGTCCCACGGAGGGCTATGGCTACACCTTC. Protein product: CASSPTEGYGYTF.

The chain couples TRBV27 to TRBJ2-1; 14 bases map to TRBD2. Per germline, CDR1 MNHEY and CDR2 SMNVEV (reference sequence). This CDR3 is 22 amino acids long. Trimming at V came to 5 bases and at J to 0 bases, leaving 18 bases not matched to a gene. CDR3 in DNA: TGTGCCAGCAGTACCCGGACAGGGGTGAGACTAGCGGGGGGGTTCTCCTACAATGAGCAGTTCTTC. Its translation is CASSTRTGVRLAGGFSYNEQFF.